These T cell receptor beta chains were read from a single sample in a study of beta chain features in type 1 diabetes. Assay: immunoSEQ multiplex PCR; the TCRdb copy retains only in-frame clones and omits some. The sample contains under 150,000 clones, roughly 10% of which appear only once. Sequenced input: central memory CD4+ T cells from blood. Every receptor here comes from a young man with type 1 diabetes. CDR3s include the opening cysteine and the closing phenylalanine or tryptophan. D genes are given only for firm matches. Expanded clones get a size class; other rows say once, few or many, or leave the size out.

>TRBD1|TRBV19|few|TRBJ1-5
CASRGQGSNQPQHF
TGTGCCAGTAGAGGACAGGGATCCAATCAGCCCCAGCATTTT
>TRBD2|TRBV10-3|few|TRBJ2-7
CAISESGGTSAYEQYF
TGTGCCATCAGTGAGTCGGGGGGGACTAGCGCTTACGAGCAGTACTTC
>-|TRBV6-6|-|TRBJ1-2
CASSGQGNNYGYTF
TGTGCCAGCAGCGGGCAGGGGAACAACTATGGCTACACCTTC
>-|TRBV7-3|few|TRBJ1-1
CASSPGQNTEAFF
TGTGCCAGCAGCCCGGGACAGAACACTGAAGCTTTCTTT
>-|TRBV7-6|-|TRBJ2-7
CASSRYSETDEQYF
TGTGCCAGCAGCCGCTATTCCGAGACAGACGAGCAGTACTTC
>-|TRBV11-3|-|TRBJ2-1
CASSSSGEQFF
TGTGCCAGCAGCTCCTCCGGTGAGCAGTTCTTC
>-|TRBV5-1|few|TRBJ2-5
CASSLATGFAQETQYF
TGCGCCAGCAGCTTGGCTACAGGCTTCGCACAGGAGACCCAGTACTTC
>-|TRBV6-5|-|TRBJ2-2
CASSYSGQNTGELFF
TGTGCCAGCAGTTACTCGGGCCAGAACACCGGGGAGCTGTTTTTT
>-|TRBV7-9|few|TRBJ2-1
CASRAGYNEQFF
TGTGCCAGCAGGGCGGGGTACAATGAGCAGTTCTTC
>TRBD1|TRBV18|-|TRBJ1-6
CASSPRGTVNMFRVNSPLHF
TGTGCCAGCTCACCACGTGGGACAGTCAATATGTTCCGCGTAAATTCACCCCTCCACTTT
>-|TRBV14|few|TRBJ1-1
CASSSWGGTEAFF
TGTGCCAGCAGCTCCTGGGGGGGGACTGAAGCTTTCTTT
>-|TRBV19|-|TRBJ2-7
CASPTLKPYEQYF
TGTGCCAGTCCCACCCTAAAACCCTACGAGCAGTACTTC
>-|TRBV29-1|-|TRBJ2-2
CSAQTYTGELFF
TGCAGCGCCCAGACATACACCGGGGAGCTGTTTTTT
>-|TRBV25-1|few|TRBJ2-7
CAQQNGGPYEQYF
TGTGCCCAGCAGAACGGGGGACCCTACGAGCAGTACTTC
>-|TRBV5-4|few|TRBJ2-3
CASSPRGRGTDTQYF
TGTGCCAGCAGCCCCCGTGGCAGGGGCACAGATACGCAGTATTTT
>-|TRBV9|few|TRBJ1-6
CASGRGQNDYSPLHF
TGTGCCAGCGGGCGTGGACAGAACGATTATTCACCCCTCCACTTT
>TRBD1|TRBV5-1|few|TRBJ2-5
CASSRGQGQETQYF
TGCGCCAGCAGCCGGGGACAGGGGCAAGAGACCCAGTACTTC
>-|TRBV5-1|-|TRBJ2-3
CASSLGQGGADTQYF
TGCGCCAGCAGCTTGGGGCAGGGCGGAGCAGATACGCAGTATTTT
>-|TRBV7-2|few|TRBJ1-2
CASSSSQSNRGYTF
TGTGCCAGCAGCTCCTCCCAATCGAACAGGGGCTACACCTTC
>-|TRBV18|few|TRBJ2-1
CASSPDGLSDEQFF
TGTGCCAGCTCACCAGACGGACTTTCAGATGAGCAGTTCTTC
>TRBD1|TRBV13|few|TRBJ1-1
CASSSYRGGASNTEAFF
TGTGCCAGCAGCTCCTACAGGGGTGGGGCCTCGAACACTGAAGCTTTCTTT
>-|TRBV7-9|few|TRBJ2-7
CASSLRAGSPDEQYF
TGTGCCAGCAGCTTAAGGGCAGGGTCCCCTGACGAGCAGTACTTC
>TRBD2|TRBV7-9|-|TRBJ2-1
CASSLGLAGGDNEQFF
TGTGCCAGCAGCCTCGGACTAGCGGGGGGAGACAATGAGCAGTTCTTC
>TRBD2|TRBV28|-|TRBJ2-1
CASLGGLAVSYNEQFF
TGTGCCAGCCTCGGCGGCCTAGCGGTTTCCTACAATGAGCAGTTCTTC
>-|TRBV7-2|-|TRBJ1-6
CASSLEGVDTSYNSPLHF
TGTGCCAGCAGCTTAGAGGGGGTGGACACCTCCTATAATTCACCCCTCCACTTT
>TRBD1|TRBV7-2|few|TRBJ1-1
CASSRQGRTEAFF
TGTGCCAGCAGTAGACAGGGGAGGACTGAAGCTTTCTTT
>-|TRBV6-5|few|TRBJ1-5
CASSYSRAGNQPQHF
TGTGCCAGCAGTTACTCGAGGGCGGGGAATCAGCCCCAGCATTTT
>-|TRBV5-4|few|TRBJ2-3
CASSTRRGATDTQYF
TGTGCCAGCAGCACCCGTCGGGGGGCCACAGATACGCAGTATTTT
>-|TRBV5-1|few|TRBJ2-5
CASSLAFTAEETQYF
TGCGCCAGCAGCTTGGCCTTCACAGCGGAAGAGACCCAGTACTTC
>-|TRBV7-2|many|TRBJ2-6
CASSFNSGANVLTF
TGTGCCAGCAGCTTTAACTCTGGGGCCAACGTCCTGACTTTC
>TRBD2|TRBV12-5|-|TRBJ2-3
CASGSTFSGGDNTQYF
TGTGCTAGTGGTTCGACTTTTAGCGGGGGGGACAATACGCAGTATTTT
>-|TRBV5-1|few|TRBJ2-7
CASSWRSSSFTYEQYF
TGCGCCAGCAGCTGGCGGAGCTCATCCTTTACCTACGAGCAGTACTTC
>-|TRBV5-1|-|TRBJ2-3
CASRSASGTDTQYF
TGCGCCAGCAGATCGGCTAGCGGCACAGATACGCAGTATTTT
>-|TRBV7-9|few|TRBJ2-1
CASSLGRGIYNEQFF
TGTGCCAGCAGCTTAGGGAGGGGCATCTACAATGAGCAGTTCTTC
>TRBD2|TRBV5-1|-|TRBJ2-1
CASSRTSGGYNEQFF
TGCGCCAGCAGCCGGACTAGCGGGGGATACAATGAGCAGTTCTTC
>TRBD1|TRBV29-1|-|TRBJ2-7
CSVQGASYEQYF
TGCAGCGTTCAGGGGGCTTCCTACGAGCAGTACTTC
>-|TRBV5-4|-|TRBJ2-1
CASSLEGGTYNEQFF
TGTGCCAGCAGCTTGGAGGGCGGGACCTACAATGAGCAGTTCTTC
>-|TRBV5-6|-|TRBJ2-3
CASSPGTDTQYF
TGTGCCAGCAGCCCAGGGACAGATACGCAGTATTTT
>TRBD1|TRBV7-2|-|TRBJ2-1
CASSLVGTGKRNEQFF
TGTGCCAGCAGCTTAGTGGGGACAGGGAAAAGAAATGAGCAGTTCTTC
>-|TRBV7-8|few|TRBJ1-1
CASSLAYRDAATEAFF
TGTGCCAGCAGCCTCGCGTACAGGGACGCGGCCACTGAAGCTTTCTTT
>TRBD2|TRBV5-1|-|TRBJ2-3
CASSFGLAAGTDTQYF
TGCGCCAGCAGCTTTGGACTAGCGGCGGGGACAGATACGCAGTATTTT
>-|TRBV28|few|TRBJ1-2
CASSAGYGYTF
TGTGCCAGCAGCGCAGGGTACGGCTACACCTTC
>-|TRBV5-1|-|TRBJ2-5
CASSLGPVQETQYF
TGCGCCAGCAGCTTGGGGCCAGTCCAAGAGACCCAGTACTTC
>-|TRBV9|few|TRBJ1-2
CASSAVDLPLGYGYTF
TGTGCCAGCAGCGCGGTCGACCTCCCGCTAGGCTATGGCTACACCTTC
>TRBD1|TRBV2|-|TRBJ2-7
CASSETGELFDEQYF
TGTGCCAGCAGTGAGACAGGGGAACTTTTCGACGAGCAGTACTTC
>-|TRBV4-2|few|TRBJ1-1
CASSQDFRVDTEAFF
TGTGCCAGCAGCCAAGATTTCAGGGTAGATACTGAAGCTTTCTTT
>TRBD1|TRBV28|-|TRBJ1-5
CASSSGQGNQPQHF
TGTGCCAGCAGTTCTGGACAGGGTAATCAGCCCCAGCATTTT
>TRBD1|TRBV6-6|-|TRBJ2-5
CASSTTGEETQYF
TGTGCCAGCAGCACGACAGGGGAAGAGACCCAGTACTTC
>-|TRBV19|few|TRBJ2-4
CASSATGHRIKNIQYF
TGTGCCAGTAGTGCCACGGGACACCGGATAAAAAACATTCAGTACTTC
>TRBD2|TRBV29-1|-|TRBJ2-2
CSVTSGANTGELFF
TGCAGCGTCACTAGCGGCGCGAACACCGGGGAGCTGTTTTTT
>TRBD1|TRBV25-1|few|TRBJ1-6
CASSDFRQGNSPLHF
TGTGCCAGCAGTGATTTTCGACAGGGCAATTCACCCCTCCACTTT
>TRBD2|TRBV30|-|TRBJ2-5
CAWSLGLAGEETQYF
TGTGCCTGGAGCTTAGGACTAGCGGGAGAAGAGACCCAGTACTTC
>-|TRBV28|-|TRBJ2-7
CASSLSQARHEQYF
TGTGCCAGCAGTTTATCGCAGGCCCGCCACGAGCAGTACTTC
>-|TRBV5-6|many|TRBJ1-1
CATKARGRTEAFF
TGTGCCACCAAGGCCAGAGGGCGCACTGAAGCTTTCTTT
>-|TRBV30|-|TRBJ1-5
CAWSGSTGSSNQPQHF
TGTGCCTGGAGTGGATCTACAGGGAGCAGCAATCAGCCCCAGCATTTT